A single sample is the source of the 6 T cell receptor beta chains below, sequenced in a study of beta chain features in type 1 diabetes. The authors reverse transcribed all of the isolated RNA, so sequencing captured expressed TCRB transcripts. Profiled with immunoSEQ multiplex PCR; TCRdb holds only in-frame clones, not every one. The profile shows 35,000 to 50,000 clones, roughly 45% of them singletons. Sequences were obtained from stem cell memory CD4+ T cells from blood. Source of these receptors: a woman under 40 in good health.

This clone was counted only a few times. This rearrangement joins TRBV4-3 to TRBJ2-7; 7 bases agree with TRBD1. The J segment lost 5 bases and the V segment lost 2 bases, leaving 15 bases of the junction unmatched. The CDR3 has 17 amino acids. Germline V gene sequence: CDR1 LGHNA, CDR2 YSLEER. The CDR3: CASSQSSQGIGSNEQYF. As DNA, the CDR3 is TGCGCCAGCAGCCAAAGCTCACAGGGGATTGGGAGCAACGAGCAGTACTTC.

This clone has only a few counts. The chain joins TRBV29-1 to TRBJ2-1, with 10 positions matching TRBD2. The germline V gene encodes CDR1 SQVTM and CDR2 ANQGSEA. J lost 5 bases, V lost 2 bases, and 0 bases had no gene match. This CDR3 contains 13 residues. The CDR3 DNA sequence: TGCAGCGTTGAAAGCGGGAGGGACAATGAGCAGTTCTTC. Translation: CSVESGRDNEQFF.

This clone was detected ten times or more. This sequence joins TRBV2 and TRBJ2-4; D is perhaps TRBD2 (6 bases). V lost 6 bases to trimming and J lost 8 bases, with 11 bases between them. The CDR3 spans 12 residues. CDR1 and CDR2 from the germline V gene are SNHLY and FYNNEI. In DNA, the CDR3 is TGTGCCAGCAGCCGGGACTTGGACATTCAGTACTTC. This sequence encodes CASSRDLDIQYF.

This clone turned up a few times. The CDR3 DNA reads as TGTGCCAGCAGTGTGACAGGGGGCATCTACGAGCAGTACTTC. Amino acids: CASSVTGGIYEQYF. The chain combines TRBV6-1 with TRBJ2-5; the match to TRBD1 covers 10 bases. The J call may not be correct, given that the DNA end is closer to TRBJ2-7. This CDR3 comprises 14 residues. Germline V gene data show CDR1 as MNHNS and CDR2 as SASEGT.

The chain links TRBV7-9 to TRBJ1-5; D ambiguous. Deletions cut 6 bases from V and 0 bases from J, with 12 bases between. The CDR3 has 15 residues. The germline V gene has CDR1 SEHNR and CDR2 FQNEAQ (reference sequence). The CDR3 DNA reads as TGTGCCAGCAGTGGCGGGGTTTATAGCAATCAGCCCCAGCATTTT. Protein sequence: CASSGGVYSNQPQHF.

This chain uses TRBV5-1 with TRBJ1-1, with D possibly TRBD1 on 5 matching bases. Trimming removed 2 bases at V and 3 bases at J, with 8 bases between. Germline V CDR1 and CDR2: SGHRS, YFSETQ. The CDR3 spans 13 residues. The CDR3 region has the DNA TGCGCCAGCAGCTTTAAAGGGGACACTGAAGCTTTCTTT. Protein sequence: CASSFKGDTEAFF.